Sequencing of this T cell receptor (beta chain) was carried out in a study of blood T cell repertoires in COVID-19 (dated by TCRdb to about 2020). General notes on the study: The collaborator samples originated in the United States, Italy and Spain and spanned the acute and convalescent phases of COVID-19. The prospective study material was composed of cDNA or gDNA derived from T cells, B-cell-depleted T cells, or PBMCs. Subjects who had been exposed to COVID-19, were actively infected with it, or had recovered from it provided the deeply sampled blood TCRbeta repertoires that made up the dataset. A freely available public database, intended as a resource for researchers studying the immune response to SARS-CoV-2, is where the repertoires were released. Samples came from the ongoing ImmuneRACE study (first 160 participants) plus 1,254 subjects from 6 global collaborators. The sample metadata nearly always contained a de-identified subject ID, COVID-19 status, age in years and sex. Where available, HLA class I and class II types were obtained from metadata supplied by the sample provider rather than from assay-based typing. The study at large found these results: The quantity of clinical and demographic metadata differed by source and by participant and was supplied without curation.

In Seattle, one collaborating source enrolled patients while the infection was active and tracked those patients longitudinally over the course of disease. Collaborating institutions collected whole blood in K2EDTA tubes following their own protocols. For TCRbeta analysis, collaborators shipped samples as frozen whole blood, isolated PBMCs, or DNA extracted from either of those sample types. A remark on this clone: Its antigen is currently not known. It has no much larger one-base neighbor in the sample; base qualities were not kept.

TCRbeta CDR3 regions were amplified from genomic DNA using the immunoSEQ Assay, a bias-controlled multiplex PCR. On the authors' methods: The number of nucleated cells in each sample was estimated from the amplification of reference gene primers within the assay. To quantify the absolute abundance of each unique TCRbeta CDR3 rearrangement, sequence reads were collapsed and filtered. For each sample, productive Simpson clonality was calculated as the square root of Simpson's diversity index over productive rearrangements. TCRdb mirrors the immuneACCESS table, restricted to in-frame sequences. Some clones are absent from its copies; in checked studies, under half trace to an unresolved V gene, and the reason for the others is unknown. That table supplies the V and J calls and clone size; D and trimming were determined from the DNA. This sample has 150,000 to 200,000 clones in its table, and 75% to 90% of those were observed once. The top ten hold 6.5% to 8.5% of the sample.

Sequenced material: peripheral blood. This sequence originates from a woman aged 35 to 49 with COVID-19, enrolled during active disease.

The nucleotide sequence reads TGTGCCATCAGTGGAGGGGGGGACCGAAACACCATATATTTT. The translation is CAISGGGDRNTIYF. The sequence links TRBV10-3 to TRBJ1-3; the D gene is perhaps TRBD1, from 6 matching bases. The cysteine opens and the phenylalanine closes a CDR3 of 14 amino acids. Solely the CDR3 DNA is kept, with 42 bases framed from the first base. As encoded in the germline V gene, CDR1 is ENHRY while CDR2 is SYGVKD. V is reduced by 4 bases and J by 5 bases, leaving a spacing of 12 bases between them.